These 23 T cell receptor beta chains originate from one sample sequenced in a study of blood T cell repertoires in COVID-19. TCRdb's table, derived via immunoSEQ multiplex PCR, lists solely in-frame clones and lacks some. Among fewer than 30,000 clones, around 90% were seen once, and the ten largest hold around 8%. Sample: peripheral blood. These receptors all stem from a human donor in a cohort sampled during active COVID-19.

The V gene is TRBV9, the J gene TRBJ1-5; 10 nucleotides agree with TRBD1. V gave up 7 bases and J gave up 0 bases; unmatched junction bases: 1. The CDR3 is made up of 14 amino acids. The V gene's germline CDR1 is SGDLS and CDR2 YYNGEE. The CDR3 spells CASGTGDSNQPQHF. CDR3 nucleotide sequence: TGTGCCAGCGGGACAGGGGATAGCAATCAGCCCCAGCATTTT.

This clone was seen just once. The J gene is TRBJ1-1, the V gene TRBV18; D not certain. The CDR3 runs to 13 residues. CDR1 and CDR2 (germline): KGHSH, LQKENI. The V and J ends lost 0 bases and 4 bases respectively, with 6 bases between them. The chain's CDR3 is CASSPPGRTEAFF. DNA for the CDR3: TGTGCCAGCTCACCACCGGGCCGCACTGAAGCTTTCTTT.

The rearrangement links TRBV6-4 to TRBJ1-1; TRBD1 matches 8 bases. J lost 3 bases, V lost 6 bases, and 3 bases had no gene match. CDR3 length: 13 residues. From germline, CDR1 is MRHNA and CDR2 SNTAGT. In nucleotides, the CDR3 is TGTGCCAGCAGGCTACAGGGGGACACTGAAGCTTTCTTT. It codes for CASRLQGDTEAFF.

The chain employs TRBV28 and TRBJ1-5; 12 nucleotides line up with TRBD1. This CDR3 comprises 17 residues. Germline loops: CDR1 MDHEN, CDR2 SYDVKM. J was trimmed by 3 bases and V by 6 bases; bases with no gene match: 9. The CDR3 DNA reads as TGTGCCAGCAGCCATGGGACAGGGGGCTTTTACAATCAGCCCCAGCATTTT. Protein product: CASSHGTGGFYNQPQHF.

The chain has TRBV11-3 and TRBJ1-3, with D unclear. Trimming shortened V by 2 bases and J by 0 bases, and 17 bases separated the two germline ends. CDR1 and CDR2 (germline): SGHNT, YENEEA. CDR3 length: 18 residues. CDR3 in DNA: TGTGCCAGCAGCTTAACTTATACCCAGCGCAGCTCTGGAAACACCATATATTTT. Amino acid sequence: CASSLTYTQRSSGNTIYF. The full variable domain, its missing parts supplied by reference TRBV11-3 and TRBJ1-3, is EAGVVQSPRYKIIEKKQPVAFWCNPISGHNTLYWYLQNLGQGPELLIRYENEEAVDDSQLPKDRFSAERLKGVDSTLKIQPAELGDSAVYLCASSLTYTQRSSGNTIYFGEGSWLTVV.

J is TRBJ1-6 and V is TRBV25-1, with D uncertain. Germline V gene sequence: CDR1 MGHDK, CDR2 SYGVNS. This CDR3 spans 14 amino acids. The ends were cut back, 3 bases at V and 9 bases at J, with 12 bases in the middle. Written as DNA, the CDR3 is TGTGCCAGCAGTGATACGGGAGGTATTTCACCCCTCCACTTT. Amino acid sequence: CASSDTGGISPLHF.

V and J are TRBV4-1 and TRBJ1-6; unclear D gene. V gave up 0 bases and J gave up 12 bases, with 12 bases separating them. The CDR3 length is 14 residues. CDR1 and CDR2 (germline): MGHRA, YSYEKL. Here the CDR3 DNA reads TGCGCCAGCAGCCAAGACCAGGCCCCTGAACCCCTCCACTTT. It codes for CASSQDQAPEPLHF.

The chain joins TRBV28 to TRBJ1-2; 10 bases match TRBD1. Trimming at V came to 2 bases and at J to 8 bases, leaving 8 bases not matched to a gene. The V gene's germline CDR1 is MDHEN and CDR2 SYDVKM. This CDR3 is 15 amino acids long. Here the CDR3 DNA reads TGTGCCAGCAGTTTAGGGGGACAGGGGACGGGCGGCTACACCTTC. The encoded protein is CASSLGGQGTGGYTF.

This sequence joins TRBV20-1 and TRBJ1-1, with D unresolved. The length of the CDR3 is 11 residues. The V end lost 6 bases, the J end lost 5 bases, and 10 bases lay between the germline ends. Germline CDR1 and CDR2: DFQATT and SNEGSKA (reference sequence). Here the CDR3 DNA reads TGCAGTGCCCCGGCGGAGACTGAAGCTTTCTTT. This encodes CSAPAETEAFF.

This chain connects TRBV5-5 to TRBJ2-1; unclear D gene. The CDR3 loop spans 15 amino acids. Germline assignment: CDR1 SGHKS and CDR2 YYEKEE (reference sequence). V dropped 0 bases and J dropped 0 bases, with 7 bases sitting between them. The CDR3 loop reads CASSLGWSSYNEQFF. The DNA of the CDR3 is TGTGCCAGCAGCTTGGGGTGGAGCTCCTACAATGAGCAGTTCTTC. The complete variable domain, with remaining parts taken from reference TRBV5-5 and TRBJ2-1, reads DAGVTQSPTHLIKTRGQQVTLRCSPISGHKSVSWYQQVLGQGPQFIFQYYEKEERGRGNFPDRFSARQFPNYSSELNVNALLLGDSALYLCASSLGWSSYNEQFFGPGTRLTVL.

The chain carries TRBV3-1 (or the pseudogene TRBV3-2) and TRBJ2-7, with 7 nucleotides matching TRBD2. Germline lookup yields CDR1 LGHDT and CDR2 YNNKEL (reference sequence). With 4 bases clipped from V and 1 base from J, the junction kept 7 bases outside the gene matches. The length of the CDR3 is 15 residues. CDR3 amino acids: CASSLASGPSYEQYF. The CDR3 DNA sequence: TGTGCCAGCAGCCTTGCTAGCGGTCCTTCCTACGAGCAGTACTTC.

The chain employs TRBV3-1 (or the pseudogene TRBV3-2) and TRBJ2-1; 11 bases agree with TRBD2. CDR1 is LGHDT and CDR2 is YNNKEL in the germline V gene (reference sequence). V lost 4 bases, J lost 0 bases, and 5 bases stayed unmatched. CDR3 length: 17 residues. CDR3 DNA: TGTGCCAGCAGCCGAGGGACTAGCGGCCTCTCCTACAATGAGCAGTTCTTC. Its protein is CASSRGTSGLSYNEQFF.

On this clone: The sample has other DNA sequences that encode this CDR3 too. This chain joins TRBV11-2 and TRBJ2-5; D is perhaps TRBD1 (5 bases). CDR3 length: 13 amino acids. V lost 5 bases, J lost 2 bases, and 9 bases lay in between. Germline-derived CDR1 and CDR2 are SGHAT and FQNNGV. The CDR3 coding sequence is TGTGCCAGCAGCCGTGGGGCTCAAGAGACCCAGTACTTC. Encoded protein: CASSRGAQETQYF.

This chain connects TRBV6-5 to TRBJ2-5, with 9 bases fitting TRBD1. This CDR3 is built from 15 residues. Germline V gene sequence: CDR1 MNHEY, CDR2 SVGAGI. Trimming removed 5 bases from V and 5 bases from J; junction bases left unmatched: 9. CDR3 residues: CASSRTGAGWETQYF. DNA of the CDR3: TGTGCCAGCAGTCGGACAGGGGCCGGGTGGGAGACCCAGTACTTC.

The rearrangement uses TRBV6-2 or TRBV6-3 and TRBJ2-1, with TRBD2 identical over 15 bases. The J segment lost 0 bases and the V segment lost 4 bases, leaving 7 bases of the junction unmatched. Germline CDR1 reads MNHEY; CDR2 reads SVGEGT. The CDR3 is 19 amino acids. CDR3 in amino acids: CASSSPTGLAGGSYNEQFF. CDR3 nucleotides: TGTGCCAGCAGTTCGCCAACGGGACTAGCGGGGGGCTCCTACAATGAGCAGTTCTTC.

The chain's CDR3 is CASSTLAGGPTDTQYF. CDR3 coding DNA: TGTGCCAGCAGCACCCTAGCGGGGGGGCCGACAGATACGCAGTATTTT. The genes are TRBV11-2 and TRBJ2-3, with 12 bases fitting TRBD2. Per germline, CDR1 SGHAT and CDR2 FQNNGV. The CDR3 sequence is 16 residues long. The V and J ends lost 5 bases and 3 bases, in that order; junction bases with no gene match: 6.

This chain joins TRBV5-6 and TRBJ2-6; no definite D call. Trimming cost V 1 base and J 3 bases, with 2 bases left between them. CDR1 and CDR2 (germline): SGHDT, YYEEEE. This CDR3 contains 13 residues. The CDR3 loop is CASSLYGANVLTF. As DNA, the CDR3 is TGTGCCAGCAGCTTGTATGGGGCCAACGTCCTGACTTTC.

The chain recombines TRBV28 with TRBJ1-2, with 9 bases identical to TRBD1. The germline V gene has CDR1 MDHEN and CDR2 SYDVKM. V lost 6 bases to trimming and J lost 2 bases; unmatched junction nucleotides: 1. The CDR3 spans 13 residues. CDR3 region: CASRGTGNYGYTF. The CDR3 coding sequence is TGTGCCAGCAGAGGGACAGGGAACTATGGCTACACCTTC.

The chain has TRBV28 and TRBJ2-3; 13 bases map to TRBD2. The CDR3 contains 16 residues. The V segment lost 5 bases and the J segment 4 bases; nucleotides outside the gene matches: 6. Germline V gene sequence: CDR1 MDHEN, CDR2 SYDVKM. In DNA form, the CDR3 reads TGTGCCAGCAGTCCAGGACTAGCGGGAGCCTCAGATACGCAGTATTTT. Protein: CASSPGLAGASDTQYF.

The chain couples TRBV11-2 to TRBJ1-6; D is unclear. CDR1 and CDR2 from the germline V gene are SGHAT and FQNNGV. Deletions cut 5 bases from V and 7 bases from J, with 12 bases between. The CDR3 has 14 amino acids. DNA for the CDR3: TGTGCCAGCAGCCATACAGACACCAATTCACCCCTCCACTTT. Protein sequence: CASSHTDTNSPLHF.

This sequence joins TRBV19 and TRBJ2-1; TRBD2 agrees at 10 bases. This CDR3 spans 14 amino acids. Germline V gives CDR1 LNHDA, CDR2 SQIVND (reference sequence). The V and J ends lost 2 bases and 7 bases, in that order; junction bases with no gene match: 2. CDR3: CASSIQREGNEQFF. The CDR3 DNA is TGTGCCAGTAGTATACAGCGGGAGGGGAATGAGCAGTTCTTC.

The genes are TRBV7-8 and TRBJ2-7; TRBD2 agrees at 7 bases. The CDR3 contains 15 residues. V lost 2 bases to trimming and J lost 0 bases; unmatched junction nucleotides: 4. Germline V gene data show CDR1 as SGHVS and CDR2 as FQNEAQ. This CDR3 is CASSLKSGGSYEQYF. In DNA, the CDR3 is TGTGCCAGCAGCTTAAAATCGGGGGGCTCCTACGAGCAGTACTTC. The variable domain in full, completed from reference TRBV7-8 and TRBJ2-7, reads GAGVSQSPRYKVAKRGQDVALRCDPISGHVSLFWYQQALGQGPEFLTYFQNEAQLDKSGLPSDRFFAERPEGSVSTLKIQRTQQEDSAVYLCASSLKSGGSYEQYFGPGTRLTVT.

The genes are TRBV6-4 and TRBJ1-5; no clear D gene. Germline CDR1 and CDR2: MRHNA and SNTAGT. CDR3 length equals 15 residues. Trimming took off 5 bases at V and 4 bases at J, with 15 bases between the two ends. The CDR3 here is CASSTVAPRNQPQHF. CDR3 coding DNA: TGTGCCAGCAGTACAGTAGCGCCACGGAATCAGCCCCAGCATTTT.